This T cell receptor beta chain was sequenced for a study of identifying expanded T cells in peripheral blood (dated by TCRdb to 2018 to 2020). With respect to the entire study: Separate aliquots of the same genomic DNA pool were sequenced to produce technical replicates, and four replicates were compared in pairs. Beyond this particular receptor, the publication reports: Both the number of clones called differentially abundant and the false-positive rate were significantly reduced by the beta-binomial model across all healthy-donor time intervals. The authors expected that over much longer intervals, such as months to years, biological variance in healthy repertoires might increase even further. About 1.3 differentially abundant clones were flagged by the binomial model between technical replicates, whereas about 15 and 19 were flagged over approximately two weeks and four weeks, respectively. In all healthy donors, the variance in clone template counts between samples taken two weeks apart rose significantly as total template count increased.

TCRbeta CDR3 regions were profiled with the immunoSEQ Assay using bias-controlled multiplex PCR amplification of genomic DNA. In the authors' own workflow: To quantify the absolute abundance of each unique TCRbeta CDR3 region, the sequences were collapsed and filtered. Differential abundance was tested with two models: a binomial (Fisher-equivalent) model and a beta-binomial model that adds time-dependent variance fitted from healthy donors. Clones with fewer than 5 combined templates were removed, and a clone was called differentially abundant if the clone's Benjamini-Hochberg FDR was below 0.01. In the beta-binomial model, variance was expressed as a function of the total template count across the two samples, in the form v = (b*log(k)+a)^2. Imported from immuneACCESS, the table was reduced by TCRdb to in-frame sequences with V and J called. These copies leave out some clones; in studies compared against another copy, an unresolved V gene accounts for under half, and the cause of the remainder is not known. V and J calls plus clone size are reproduced from that table; the DNA served to infer D and trimming. This sample has over 100,000 clones in its table, and around 90% of those were observed once. The ten biggest clones cover 7% to 9% of the sample.

For CDR1 and CDR2, the germline V gene lists SGHDN and FVKESK. Relative to germline, V is 0 bases shorter and J is 2 bases shorter, with 10 bases between their ends. The CDR3 covers 15 residues, taking in both the cysteine and the phenylalanine. The only DNA kept is the CDR3, 45 bases in frame from the first base. No immune events such as infections were documented for the healthy donors during the collection period. Time-dependent variance in a beta-binomial model of T-cell clone differential abundance was calibrated using healthy-donor blood repertoires as a training cohort. The training cohort included approximately 10 healthy donors, of whom 3 were female and 7 were male. The donors were between about 25 and 65 years old, with an average age of approximately 45 years. Whole blood was collected from each healthy donor at three time points spaced approximately 2 weeks apart and obtained from a commercial supplier. For immunosequencing, genomic DNA was extracted from unsorted whole blood.

Note on this clone: Its specific antigen is unknown. It has no much larger one-base neighbor in the sample; base qualities were not kept.

The chain joins TRBV14 to TRBJ1-1; the D gene is perhaps TRBD1, on 5 matching bases. The specimen sequenced was blood. This clonotype was sampled from a person aged 18 to 75 in good health. In nucleotides, the sequence is TGTGCCAGCAGCCAAGAATTCAGGGTTAACACTGAAGCTTTCTTT. This translates into CASSQEFRVNTEAFF. Reference TRBV14 and TRBJ1-1 proteins supply the regions before and after the CDR3; the full variable domain is: EAGVTQFPSHSVIEKGQTVTLRCDPISGHDNLYWYRRVMGKEIKFLLHFVKESKQDESGMPNNRFLAERTGGTYSTLKVQPAELEDSGVYFCASSQEFRVNTEAFFGQGTRLTVV.